This T cell receptor beta chain originates from a study of cytomegalovirus exposure and HLA in healthy donors. Whole-study results and caveats: Despite most TCR sequences being rare, some public TCRs occurred in many donors.

V shed 0 bases and J shed 7 bases, with 10 bases lying between them. CDR3 size: 13 residues. Germline V gene data show CDR1 as SGHDT and CDR2 as YYEEEE. Use of 60 Vbeta and 13 Jbeta primers characterized the PCR. Here immunoSEQ multiplex PCR was the method, and the copy in TCRdb shows in-frame clones only, minus some. The repertoire holds about 160,000 clones, with roughly 80% as singletons. Of note for this clone: The antigen remains undetermined.

The source of this sequence is a man between 18 and 35 years old in good health and CMV-seronegative. The chain joins TRBV5-6 to TRBJ1-2, with unresolved D. What was sequenced was PBMCs. The CDR3 DNA follows: TGTGCCAGCAGCTTGGGGGAGGTGCCTGGCTACACCTTC. Its protein product is CASSLGEVPGYTF.